This paragraph reports one T cell receptor beta chain. Its target is unknown. The data originate from a study of cytomegalovirus exposure and HLA in healthy donors. The PCR was carried out with 60 Vbeta primers and 13 Jbeta primers. Repertoires were generated with immunoSEQ multiplex PCR, while TCRdb's copy carries only in-frame clones and drops some. The table for this sample gives 80,000 to 95,000 clones. Trimming took 4 bases from V and 1 from J; bases not matched to a gene: 9. The CDR3 extends over 17 amino acids. Per the germline V gene, CDR1 is ENHRY and CDR2 is SYGVKD. Study outcomes and limitations: In a later analysis, several top co-occurrence clusters appeared linked to parvovirus B19, influenza, CMV and Epstein-Barr virus. Analysis was performed later, and it showed HLA-associated TCR beta chains to be more clonally expanded than equally common others.

The J gene is TRBJ1-2, the V gene TRBV10-3; 10 nucleotides align to TRBD1. The TCR comes from a man between 45 and 60 years old in good health and CMV-seropositive. Sample: PBMCs. The CDR3 DNA follows: TGTGCCATCAGTGTGAGTCGACAGGGGGCCTTTAACTATGGCTACACCTTC. This translates into CAISVSRQGAFNYGYTF.